This T cell receptor beta chain was found in a study of shared clonotypes between healthy human individuals. Overall study: Per donor, three plates held CD4 naive cells, three held CD4 memory, two held CD8 naive and one held CD8 memory.

The CDR3 is 11 residues long. Deletions cut 4 bases from V and 3 bases from J, with 4 bases between. Per the germline V gene, CDR1 is SGHRS and CDR2 is YFSETQ. Study-level results: Limitation of the genetic and exposure-history diversity represented came from the few donors. Across subsets, estimated richness was generally greater for naive than for memory populations.

TCRdb's copy holds only in-frame clones and misses some; the assay was immunoSEQ multiplex PCR. The top ten clones hold roughly 0.15% of a sample with millions of clones, around nine tenths of them seen once. This clone has only one observation. Its antigen is currently unknown. The same CDR3 is also encoded by other DNA sequences in this sample. The rearrangement uses TRBV5-1 and TRBJ2-5; D call uncertain. This receptor was obtained from a man between 18 and 35 years old in good health. Sequenced sample: naive CD4+ T cells sorted from blood. Subset denoted: CD45RA+ positively selected. CDR3 loop: CASSIKETQYF. The CDR3 coding sequence is TGCGCCAGCAGCATAAAAGAGACCCAGTACTTC.